Presented here are 17 T cell receptor beta chains from one specimen sequenced in a study of chemoradiotherapy in HPV16-positive cancers. Profiling relied on immunoSEQ multiplex PCR, and the TCRdb table lists in-frame clones only, not all of them. Counted here are approximately 58,000 clones, about 88% occurring once; the ten biggest clones make up around 3.3%. The input for sequencing was blood, taken from a patient who underwent chemoradiotherapy. Receptors originate from a human donor with HPV-associated anogenital cancer.

This clone was observed a few times. The chain has TRBV5-5 and TRBJ2-1, with D tentatively TRBD2 (5 bases). The germline CDR1 and CDR2 sequences are SGHKS and YYEKEE (reference sequence). The length of the CDR3 is 14 residues. V was cut by 4 bases and J by 5 bases, with 13 bases left in between. DNA of the CDR3: TGTGCCAGCAGCCAAGACTACGGGGACAATGAGCAGTTCTTC. It encodes CASSQDYGDNEQFF.

The chain recombines TRBV19 with TRBJ2-1, with D unclear. This CDR3 has 14 residues. Trimming left V 1 base short and J 9 bases short, with 13 bases between. Germline assignment: CDR1 LNHDA and CDR2 SQIVND (reference sequence). Written as DNA, the CDR3 is TGTGCCAGTAGTATAGGGTTAGGGTCGGGTGAGCAGTTCTTC. This gives the protein CASSIGLGSGEQFF.

The chain couples TRBV6-1 to TRBJ2-5; 12 nucleotides agree with TRBD2. Germline assignment: CDR1 MNHNS and CDR2 SASEGT. V was clipped by 6 bases and J by 5 bases; unmatched bases: 7. This CDR3 has 15 residues. CDR3 sequence (DNA): TGTGCCAGCAGAGCTAGCGGGAGGGCCGGGGAGACCCAGTACTTC. Encoded protein: CASRASGRAGETQYF.

The genes are TRBV7-9 and TRBJ2-5; 8 bases fit TRBD1. With V trimmed by 7 bases and J by 9 bases, 10 bases remained unmatched. From germline, CDR1 is SEHNR and CDR2 FQNEAQ (reference sequence). The CDR3 loop spans 13 amino acids. The CDR3 loop is CASTSGGEGSQYF. Here the CDR3 DNA reads TGTGCCAGCACCTCAGGGGGCGAAGGCTCCCAGTACTTC. Based on the CDR3 plus reference TRBV7-9 and TRBJ2-5, the full variable domain is DTGVSQNPRHKITKRGQNVTFRCDPISEHNRLYWYRQTLGQGPEFLTYFQNEAQLEKSRLLSDRFSAERPKGSFSTLEIQRTEQGDSAMYLCASTSGGEGSQYFGPGTRLLVL.

The chain is built from TRBV10-3 and TRBJ2-1; D unresolved. V lost 3 bases and J 8 bases, leaving 14 bases between the germline ends. The CDR3 is made up of 14 amino acids. Germline V lookup: CDR1 ENHRY, CDR2 SYGVKD. CDR3 sequence: CAISEGQPTDEQFF. In DNA form, the CDR3 reads TGTGCCATCAGTGAAGGTCAGCCTACCGATGAGCAGTTCTTC.

The chain recombines TRBV9 with TRBJ2-3, with 12 bases matching TRBD1. V lost 5 bases, J lost 4 bases, and 8 bases stayed unmatched. The CDR3 extends over 16 amino acids. Germline CDR1 is SGDLS and CDR2 is YYNGEE. The CDR3 reads CASSNPGQGASDTQYF. The CDR3 nucleotides are TGTGCCAGCAGTAATCCGGGACAGGGGGCATCAGATACGCAGTATTTT.

The CDR3 region has the DNA TGTGCCAGCAGTTTTGGACTAGCGGGGGTGGAAGATACGCAGTATTTT. It translates to CASSFGLAGVEDTQYF. The chain combines TRBV27 with TRBJ2-3; TRBD2 matches at 13 bases. The CDR3 loop spans 16 amino acids. Germline V gene sequence: CDR1 MNHEY, CDR2 SMNVEV (reference sequence). J was trimmed by 5 bases and V by 3 bases; bases with no gene match: 5.

The J gene is TRBJ2-7, the V gene TRBV30; 8 bases align to TRBD2. Germline loops: CDR1 GTSNPN, CDR2 SVGIG (reference sequence). V dropped 6 bases and J dropped 9; count of bases not matched to a gene: 13. CDR3 length: 13 amino acids. The chain's CDR3 is CACQAVAGGTQYF. Written as DNA, the CDR3 is TGTGCCTGCCAGGCGGTGGCGGGGGGCACGCAGTACTTC.

This clone was found once. CDR3: CASSQRGRANTIYF. The CDR3 bases are TGCGCCAGCAGCCAACGGGGTAGGGCCAACACCATATATTTT. The chain joins TRBV4-3 to TRBJ1-3; D is uncertain. Germline CDR1 LGHNA, CDR2 YSLEER. This CDR3 comprises 14 residues. Deletions cut 2 bases from V and 7 bases from J, with 12 bases between.

The chain carries TRBV10-2 and TRBJ2-7; perhaps TRBD1 as D (6 bases). Germline CDR1 WSHSY, CDR2 SAAADI. The CDR3 totals 12 residues. Deletions cut 6 bases from V and 6 bases from J, with 12 bases between. CDR3 nucleotide sequence: TGCGCCAGCAGCAGTACAGGGACCGAGCAGTACTTC. Translating it yields CASSSTGTEQYF.

The V and J genes are TRBV13 and TRBJ2-5, with D perhaps TRBD1 or TRBD2 (5 bases each). Matching the DNA end better, TRBJ2-7 makes the J call doubtful. The CDR3 has 14 residues. The germline CDR1 and CDR2 sequences are PRHDT and FYEKMQ (reference sequence). Here the CDR3 reads CASSLGPGTVEQYF. CDR3 bases: TGTGCCAGCAGCTTAGGGCCGGGGACCGTCGAGCAGTACTTC.

This clone was recorded only once. The chain has TRBV7-2 and TRBJ2-6, with TRBD1 matching 7 bases. CDR1 and CDR2 (germline): SGHTA, FQGNSA. There are 17 residues in the CDR3. With V trimmed by 5 bases and J by 2 bases, 9 bases remained unmatched. CDR3 in DNA: TGTGCCAGCAGCGCGCGACAACAGGGGACTGGGGCCAACGTCCTGACTTTC. Translating it yields CASSARQQGTGANVLTF.

The chain has TRBV27 and TRBJ2-7, with 10 bases identical to TRBD2. The CDR3 is made up of 15 amino acids. The V gene end was trimmed by 6 bases and the J gene end by 2 bases; junction bases not matched to a gene: 7. CDR1 and CDR2 from the germline V gene are MNHEY and SMNVEV (reference sequence). The DNA of the CDR3 is TGTGCCAGCAGAGTAACTAGCGGGACAACCTACGAGCAGTACTTC. Its protein is CASRVTSGTTYEQYF.

This chain uses TRBV7-2 with TRBJ2-1; the D gene could be TRBD1 or TRBD2 (5 bases each). V was pared by 4 bases and J by 0 bases, with 10 bases between. CDR1 SGHTA and CDR2 FQGNSA come from the germline V gene. This CDR3 has 15 amino acids. CDR3 nucleotide sequence: TGTGCCAGCAGCTCCGGGACCAGCTCCTACAATGAGCAGTTCTTC. It yields the protein CASSSGTSSYNEQFF.

V is TRBV19 and J is TRBJ1-2, with a weak D call TRBD1 (5 bases). Germline-derived CDR1 and CDR2 are LNHDA and SQIVND (reference sequence). The CDR3 is made up of 14 amino acids. Trimming left V 3 bases short and J 4 bases short, with 12 bases between. CDR3 sequence reads: CASSIDGAIYGYTF. CDR3 sequence (DNA): TGTGCCAGTAGTATTGACGGGGCAATCTATGGCTACACCTTC. The whole variable domain, filled in from reference TRBV19 and TRBJ1-2, reads DGGITQSPKYLFRKEGQNVTLSCEQNLNHDAMYWYRQDPGQGLRLIYYSQIVNDFQKGDIAEGYSVSREKKESFPLTVTSAQKNPTAFYLCASSIDGAIYGYTFGSGTRLTVV.

The chain carries TRBV6-1 and TRBJ1-3; D unclear. V shed 3 bases and J shed 5 bases, with 5 bases lying between them. The CDR3 spans 12 residues. Germline V gene data show CDR1 as MNHNS and CDR2 as SASEGT. This CDR3 is CASSDGRNTIYF. The CDR3 DNA reads TGTGCCAGCAGTGATGGACGAAACACCATATATTTT.

V is TRBV7-2 and J is TRBJ1-3; D is ambiguous. The CDR3 spans 15 residues. CDR1 is SGHTA, CDR2 FQGNSA, per germline. V lost 7 bases, J lost 2 bases, and 15 bases lay in between. The CDR3 coding sequence is TGTGCCAGCACCTCCGTCGCGGGGACTGGAAACACCATATATTTT. Protein: CASTSVAGTGNTIYF.